A selection of T cell receptor beta chains follows, all from one sample in a study of T cells in Graves' hyperthyroidism and ophthalmopathy. Each CDR3 protein gets one entry after TCRdb re-called the multiplex PCR reads with MiXCR. Of about 660,000 distinct CDR3 sequences listed, over 40% are singletons. Material: peripheral blood or thyroid tissue (not recorded which). All receptors derive from an adult man with Graves' disease, either hyperthyroidism or ophthalmopathy (not recorded which). Both conserved end residues are part of each CDR3. A D gene is named only where the DNA matches it firmly. Clone size is shown for a subset of rows, as once, few, many or a class of expanded clone.

abundance	v_gene	j_gene	d_gene	CDR3aa	CDR3nt
-	TRBV9	TRBJ1-2	TRBD1	CASSSGQGLANYGYTF	TGTGCCAGCAGCTCGGGACAGGGCTTAGCTAACTATGGCTACACCTTC
-	TRBV25-1	TRBJ1-2	-	CASTRGDYGYTF	TGTGCCAGCACGCGAGGTGACTATGGCTACACCTTC
few	TRBV19	TRBJ1-5	-	CASSKGRTASSNQPQHF	TGTGCCAGTAGTAAGGGTCGGACAGCCTCTAGCAATCAGCCCCAGCATTTT
few	TRBV6-5	TRBJ1-3	-	CASSRDNTIYF	TGTGCCAGCAGTCGGGACAACACCATATATTTT
-	TRBV2	TRBJ2-7	TRBD1	CASSEVRGLYEQYF	TGTGCCAGCAGTGAAGTCAGGGGGCTATACGAGCAGTACTTC
-	TRBV2	TRBJ1-2	TRBD1	CASVEGTETYGYTF	TGTGCCAGCGTTGAAGGGACAGAGACCTATGGCTACACCTTC
-	TRBV10-3	TRBJ1-2	TRBD1	CAITPDREEGYTF	TGTGCCATCACCCCGGACAGGGAGGAGGGCTACACCTTC
few	TRBV11-2	TRBJ1-5	-	CASSHKSRNQPQHF	TGTGCCAGCAGCCACAAGAGTAGGAATCAGCCCCAGCATTTT
-	TRBV2	TRBJ2-6	TRBD2	CASSGLAGGNVLTF	TGTGCCAGCAGCGGACTAGCGGGGGGCAACGTCCTGACTTTC
few	TRBV7-9	TRBJ1-2	-	CASSFSREGLYGYTF	TGTGCCAGCAGCTTTTCCCGGGAGGGCTTATATGGCTACACCTTC
-	TRBV10-2	TRBJ2-2	TRBD1	CASSGDRATGELFF	TGCGCCAGCAGTGGGGACAGGGCTACCGGGGAGCTGTTTTTT
-	TRBV12-3/TRBV12-4	TRBJ2-2	TRBD1	CASSPSRTGRTGELFF	TGTGCCAGCAGCCCAAGCAGGACAGGGAGGACCGGGGAGCTGTTTTTT
many	TRBV7-9	TRBJ2-5	-	CASSPTALGTDYLQETQYF	TGTGCCAGCAGCCCGACTGCCCTCGGTACGGACTACTTGCAAGAGACCCAGTACTTC
-	TRBV25-1	TRBJ1-1	-	CASSAQGQGTEAFF	TGTGCCAGCAGCGCCCAGGGCCAGGGGACTGAAGCTTTCTTT
-	TRBV29-1	TRBJ1-3	-	CSVAASGLGETIYF	TGCAGCGTTGCGGCTAGCGGGTTGGGAGAGACCATATATTTT
many	TRBV2	TRBJ1-2	-	CASRSGVGYTF	TGTGCCAGCAGATCAGGGGTCGGCTACACCTTC
many	TRBV5-1	TRBJ1-1	-	CASSPGTMNTEAFF	TGCGCCAGCAGTCCAGGGACAATGAACACTGAAGCTTTCTTT
-	TRBV6-1	TRBJ2-7	TRBD2	CASDPSGGAHEQYF	TGTGCCAGCGACCCTAGCGGGGGGGCCCACGAGCAGTACTTC
-	TRBV5-6	TRBJ1-5	TRBD1	CASSVRDREQPQHF	TGTGCCAGCAGCGTCCGGGACAGGGAACAGCCCCAGCATTTT
many	TRBV20-1	TRBJ1-5	TRBD1	CSARLGQVDQPQHF	TGCAGTGCTAGACTAGGACAGGTCGATCAGCCCCAGCATTTT
few	TRBV20-1	TRBJ1-2	-	CSAAPGAGGFGYTF	TGCAGTGCTGCACCCGGGGCGGGGGGATTTGGCTACACCTTC
once	TRBV7-9	TRBJ1-3	-	CASSLAHGSSGNTIYF	TGTGCCAGCAGCTTAGCGCACGGGAGCTCTGGAAACACCATATATTTT
few	TRBV20-1	TRBJ2-5	-	CSASRMQGQETQYF	TGCAGTGCTAGTAGAATGCAGGGGCAGGAGACCCAGTACTTC
-	TRBV29-1	TRBJ1-2	-	CSIGQLANYGYTF	TGCAGCATTGGACAGCTAGCTAACTATGGCTACACCTTC
few	TRBV4-1	TRBJ2-7	-	CASSQDTGWYEQYF	TGTGCCAGCAGCCAAGACACAGGGTGGTACGAGCAGTACTTC
-	TRBV15	TRBJ2-7	TRBD2	CATSRDREGLAGAEQYF	TGTGCCACCAGCAGAGATCGGGAAGGGCTAGCGGGGGCCGAGCAGTACTTC
once	TRBV29-1	TRBJ1-2	TRBD1	CSLGQGMGGYTF	TGCAGCTTGGGACAGGGGATGGGAGGCTACACCTTC
few	TRBV5-1	TRBJ1-1	-	CASSTHWSGEAFF	TGCGCCAGCAGCACCCACTGGTCAGGGGAAGCTTTCTTT
many	TRBV29-1	TRBJ1-2	-	CSDHRAREGYTF	TGCAGCGACCACAGGGCCCGCGAAGGCTACACCTTC
-	TRBV6-5	TRBJ1-5	-	CASSNQGSGGNQPQHF	TGTGCCAGCAGTAACCAGGGGTCGGGGGGCAATCAGCCCCAGCATTTT
-	TRBV5-7	TRBJ2-7	-	CASSSSSEDEQYF	TGTGCCAGCAGCTCCTCTAGCGAGGACGAGCAGTACTTC
-	TRBV25-1	TRBJ1-2	-	CASVESRDYGYTF	TGTGCCAGCGTTGAATCCCGGGATTATGGCTACACCTTC
few	TRBV7-2	TRBJ2-2	TRBD2	CASSFGGGAAGELFF	TGTGCCAGCAGCTTTGGCGGGGGGGCCGCCGGGGAGCTGTTTTTT
-	TRBV5-1	TRBJ1-1	-	CASSPRGRVSEAFF	TGCGCCAGCAGCCCCCGGGGGCGGGTGTCTGAAGCTTTCTTT